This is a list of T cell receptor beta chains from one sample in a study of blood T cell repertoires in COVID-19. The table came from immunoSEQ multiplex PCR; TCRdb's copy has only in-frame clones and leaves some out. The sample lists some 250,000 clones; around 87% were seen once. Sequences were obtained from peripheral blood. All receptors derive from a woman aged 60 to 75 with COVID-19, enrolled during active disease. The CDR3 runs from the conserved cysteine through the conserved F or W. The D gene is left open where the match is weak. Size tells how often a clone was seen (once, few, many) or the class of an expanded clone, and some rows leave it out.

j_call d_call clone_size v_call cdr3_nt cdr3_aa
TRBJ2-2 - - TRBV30 TGTGCCTGGAGTGACATGGACGGGGGGCGATGGTTCACCGGGGAGCTGTTTTTT CAWSDMDGGRWFTGELFF
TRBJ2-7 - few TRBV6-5 TGTGCCAGCAGGCGTGGGCAGGGTTTGTACGAGCAGTACTTC CASRRGQGLYEQYF
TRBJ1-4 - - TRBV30 TGTGCCTGGAGTGTCCGCCTCCTAGAGCAACTGTTTTTT CAWSVRLLEQLFF
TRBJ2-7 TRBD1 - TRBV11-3 TGTGCCAGCAGCTTAGGACAGGGGACAGAGCAGTACTTC CASSLGQGTEQYF
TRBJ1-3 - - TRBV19 TGTGCCAGTAGTGTCCAAGGCGGGGGAAACACCATATATTTT CASSVQGGGNTIYF
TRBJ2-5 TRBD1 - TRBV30 TGTGCCTGGAGTGTAGGGGGACAGGCTTTGACCCAGTACTTC CAWSVGGQALTQYF
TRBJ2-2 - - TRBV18 TGTGCCAGCTCATCCCAACAGGGACCCACCGGGGAGCTGTTTTTT CASSSQQGPTGELFF
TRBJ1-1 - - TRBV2 TGTGCCAGCAGCCGGACAGTAATGAACACTGAAGCTTTCTTT CASSRTVMNTEAFF
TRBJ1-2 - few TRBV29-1 TGCAGCGTTGTCCTCCGACAGAAGACTGGCTACACCTTC CSVVLRQKTGYTF
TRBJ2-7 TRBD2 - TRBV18 TGTGCCAGCTCACCAATCACTAGCGGGAGTATGTACGAGCAGTACTTC CASSPITSGSMYEQYF
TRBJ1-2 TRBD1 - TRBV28 TGTGCCAGCAGGACTCACAGGGGCTATGGCTACACCTTC CASRTHRGYGYTF
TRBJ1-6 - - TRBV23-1 TGCGCCAGCAGGCAATTACGGGAGGGAGCTATTAGCTCCTATAATTCACCCCTCCACTTT CASRQLREGAISSYNSPLHF
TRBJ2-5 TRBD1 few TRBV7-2 TGTGCCAGCAGCTCCCCCCGACAGGGGGCCATAAGGAAAGAGACCCAGTACTTC CASSSPRQGAIRKETQYF
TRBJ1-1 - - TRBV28 TGTGCCAGCAGTTTCGGGAGGAACACTGAAGCTTTCTTT CASSFGRNTEAFF
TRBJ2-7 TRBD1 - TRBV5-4 TGTGCCAGCAGCCCGGGGACAGGGAGCTCCTACGAGCAGTACTTC CASSPGTGSSYEQYF
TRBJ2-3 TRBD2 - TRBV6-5 TGTGCCAGCAACCGAGCGGGAGCCGGCACAGATACGCAGTATTTT CASNRAGAGTDTQYF
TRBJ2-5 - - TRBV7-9 TGTGCCAGCAGCTTAGGACTCACCCTACAAGAGACCCAGTACTTC CASSLGLTLQETQYF
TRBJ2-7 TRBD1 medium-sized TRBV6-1 TGTGCCAGCAGTGATTTTAGGGACAGGGGTTCCTACGAGCAGTACTTC CASSDFRDRGSYEQYF
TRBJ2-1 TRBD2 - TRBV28 TGTGCCAGCAGTTTGGAAGCGGGACACAATGAGCAGTTCTTC CASSLEAGHNEQFF
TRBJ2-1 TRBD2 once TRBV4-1 TGCGCCAGCAGCCAGACCTCTAGCGGACCCAATGAGCAGTTCTTC CASSQTSSGPNEQFF
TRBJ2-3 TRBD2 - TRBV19 TGTGCCAGTAAAAGGGGGACTAGCGGGTCGCCTAGCACAGATACGCAGTATTTT CASKRGTSGSPSTDTQYF
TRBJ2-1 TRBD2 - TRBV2 TGTGCCAGCAGCGATGGACTAGCGGGAGACTCCTACAATGAGCAGTTCTTC CASSDGLAGDSYNEQFF
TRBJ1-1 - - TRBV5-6 TGTGCCAGCAGCTTGGTATCCCCGAACACTGAAGCTTTCTTT CASSLVSPNTEAFF
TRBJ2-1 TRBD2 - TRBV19 TGTGCCAGTAGTCCCGGACTAGCGGGAGGCGAGCAGTTCTTC CASSPGLAGGEQFF
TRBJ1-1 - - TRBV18 TGTGCCAGCTCACCGGCGGCGAACACTGAAGCTTTCTTT CASSPAANTEAFF
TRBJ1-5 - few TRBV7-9 TGTGCCAGCAGCTTACAGGGGAACAATCAGCCCCAGCATTTT CASSLQGNNQPQHF
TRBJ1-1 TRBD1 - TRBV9 TGTGCCAGCAGCGTAGCGACAGGGATCGACACTGAAGCTTTCTTT CASSVATGIDTEAFF
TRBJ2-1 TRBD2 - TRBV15 TGTGCCACCAGCAGAGATCGTTGGTCAAGGACTAGCGTGAGCTCCTACAATGAGCAGTTCTTC CATSRDRWSRTSVSSYNEQFF
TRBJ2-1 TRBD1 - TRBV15 TGTGCCACCAGCAGAGATCTGCACAGGGGCCATGAGCAGTTCTTC CATSRDLHRGHEQFF
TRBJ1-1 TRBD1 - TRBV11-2 TGTGCCAGCAGCTTCAACAGGGGGTTGAACACTGAAGCTTTCTTT CASSFNRGLNTEAFF
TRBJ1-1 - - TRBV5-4 TGTGCCAGCAGCTTTAAAGGTCGGGAAGAAGCTTTCTTT CASSFKGREEAFF
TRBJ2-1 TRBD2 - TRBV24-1 TGTGCCACCAGTGATCCGACTAGCGGGAGGTTCAATGAGCAGTTCTTC CATSDPTSGRFNEQFF
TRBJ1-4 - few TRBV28 TGTGCCAGCAGTTCCCGGGACTCACTCCGCCTCCATGAAAAACTGTTTTTT CASSSRDSLRLHEKLFF
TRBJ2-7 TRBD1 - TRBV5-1 TGCGCCAGCAGCTTGGGAGACAGGGGGTCCCACGAGCAGTACTTC CASSLGDRGSHEQYF
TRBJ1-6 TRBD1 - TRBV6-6 TGTGCCAGCAGAGGGACAGGGGACAATTCACCCCTCCACTTT CASRGTGDNSPLHF
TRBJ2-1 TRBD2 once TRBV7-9 TGTGCCAGCAGCTCCCGCCCTAGCGGAGGCGATAGTGAGCAGTTCTTC CASSSRPSGGDSEQFF
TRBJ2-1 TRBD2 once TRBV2 TGTGCCAGCAGGGGGGGACTAGCGGGAGGGTACAATGAGCAGTTCTTC CASRGGLAGGYNEQFF
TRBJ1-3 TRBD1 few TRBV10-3 TGTGCCATCAGGGAATGGACAGGGGATTCTGGAAACACCATATATTTT CAIREWTGDSGNTIYF
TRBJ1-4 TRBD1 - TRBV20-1 TGCAGTGCTAGTGGGGCCGTTTCGGAACAGGGGGCAAAGCTGGCCGATAATGAAAAACTGTTTTTT CSASGAVSEQGAKLADNEKLFF
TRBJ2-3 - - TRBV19 TGTGCCACCTCGGAGGTTTACACAGATACGCAGTATTTT CATSEVYTDTQYF
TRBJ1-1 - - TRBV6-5 TGTGCCAGCAGTTACGGTAGAAACACTGAAGCTTTCTTT CASSYGRNTEAFF
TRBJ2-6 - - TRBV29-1 TGCAGCGTTGTACAGGAGCAATTCTCTGGGGCCAACGTCCTGACTTTC CSVVQEQFSGANVLTF
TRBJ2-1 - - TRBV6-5 TGTGCCAGCCGCTTTGAGGGAGTCCCCAATGAGCAGTTCTTC CASRFEGVPNEQFF
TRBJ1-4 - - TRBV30 TGTGCCTGGAGAAGGGGTCCTAATGAAAAACTGTTTTTT CAWRRGPNEKLFF
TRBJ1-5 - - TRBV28 TGTGCCAGCAGACAAGGACAGTCGAATCAGCCCCAGCATTTT CASRQGQSNQPQHF
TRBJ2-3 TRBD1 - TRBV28 TGTGCCAGCAGTTTAAGCGCTACAGGGGGTACGCAGTATTTT CASSLSATGGTQYF
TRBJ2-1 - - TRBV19 TGTGCCAGTAGTATAGCAACGGGATCGATCAATGAGCAGTTCTTC CASSIATGSINEQFF
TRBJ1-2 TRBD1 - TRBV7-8 TGTGCCAGCAGCTTAGTAGGACAGGGGTATTATGGCTACACCTTC CASSLVGQGYYGYTF
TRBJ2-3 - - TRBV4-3 TGCGCCAGCAGCCAAGATGCCAGCGGGCATAGCACAGATACGCAGTATTTT CASSQDASGHSTDTQYF
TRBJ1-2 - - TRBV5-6 TGTGCCAGCAGCCAGGGACTTAACTATGGCTACACCTTC CASSQGLNYGYTF
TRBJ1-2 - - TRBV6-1 TGTGCCAGCAGTGAAGGCCCCGCAGGAGGGCGCTATGGCTACACCTTC CASSEGPAGGRYGYTF
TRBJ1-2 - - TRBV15 TGTGCCACCAGCAGATTGGACAGCTATGGCTACACCTTC CATSRLDSYGYTF
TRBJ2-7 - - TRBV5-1 TGCGCCAGCAGCTTGGCAGGTGGAGGGCCGGCCTACGAGCAGTACTTC CASSLAGGGPAYEQYF
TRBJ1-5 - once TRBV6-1 TGTGCCAGCAGTGAATCCAGGGTTAGCAATCAGCCCCAGCATTTT CASSESRVSNQPQHF
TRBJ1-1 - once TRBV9 TGTGCCAGCAGCGAACGAGGGGGCACTGAAGCTTTCTTT CASSERGGTEAFF